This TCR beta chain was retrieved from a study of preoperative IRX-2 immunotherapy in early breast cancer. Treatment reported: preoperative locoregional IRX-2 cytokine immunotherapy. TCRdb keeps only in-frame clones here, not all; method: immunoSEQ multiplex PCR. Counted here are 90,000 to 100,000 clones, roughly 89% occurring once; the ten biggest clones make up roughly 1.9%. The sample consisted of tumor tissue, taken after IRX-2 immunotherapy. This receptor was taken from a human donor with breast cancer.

In nucleotides, the CDR3 is TGCGCCAGCAGCTTGGTGGCAGGAACAGATACGCAGTATTTT. This codes for CASSLVAGTDTQYF. The chain uses TRBV5-1 and TRBJ2-3; D is unclear. Germline V gene lookup returns CDR1 SGHRS and CDR2 YFSETQ. This CDR3 is 14 amino acids long. V gave up 0 bases and J gave up 3 bases, with 8 bases separating them.